The 15 T cell receptor beta chains below were found in one sample sequenced in a study of shared clonotypes between healthy human individuals. Clones were sequenced by immunoSEQ multiplex PCR, and TCRdb holds only the in-frame ones, with some missing. The sample holds hundreds of thousands of clones; roughly 97% are singletons and the top ten take 0.055% to 0.07%. Sequenced input: naive CD4+ T cells sorted from blood. As to subset: CD45RA+ positively selected. The receptors stem from a woman under 40 in good health.

This sequence joins TRBV5-5 and TRBJ2-7; 7 bases are a match to TRBD1. Germline assignment: CDR1 SGHKS and CDR2 YYEKEE (reference sequence). Unmatched junction bases numbered 4, after V lost 4 bases and J lost 6 bases. CDR3 length: 12 amino acids. The CDR3 sequence is CASSLGTAEQYF. DNA of the CDR3: TGTGCCAGCAGCCTGGGGACAGCCGAGCAGTACTTC.

This clone was found once. The rearrangement uses TRBV4-1 and TRBJ2-3; D ambiguous. Germline CDR1 MGHRA, CDR2 YSYEKL. Trimming shortened V by 1 base and J by 4 bases, and 9 bases separated the two germline ends. The CDR3 runs to 14 residues. Here the CDR3 DNA reads TGCGCCAGCAGCCAAGTGGGCCTCGCAGATACGCAGTATTTT. This gives the protein CASSQVGLADTQYF.

The sample holds one count of this clone. CDR3 bases: TGTGCCAGCAGTCGGAGCGGGACTCCTTCCCAGCAGTACTTC. Translated, it gives CASSRSGTPSQQYF. The chain employs TRBV25-1 and TRBJ2-7; TRBD2 matches at 7 bases. After removal of 5 bases from V and 8 bases from J, the junction contained 12 bases not matched to a gene. The CDR3 length is 14 residues. The germline gives CDR1 MGHDK, CDR2 SYGVNS.

The chain employs TRBV9 and TRBJ2-1; 14 nucleotides match TRBD2. CDR3 length: 20 amino acids. Germline V gene lookup returns CDR1 SGDLS and CDR2 YYNGEE. Trimming cost V 2 bases and J 3 bases; bases outside gene matches: 13. The chain's CDR3 is CASSVDGTSGRWVGYNEQFF. In DNA, the CDR3 is TGTGCCAGCAGCGTGGATGGGACTAGCGGGAGATGGGTTGGCTACAATGAGCAGTTCTTC.

This chain joins TRBV4-2 and TRBJ1-1; D is unclear. Per the germline V gene, CDR1 is LGHNA and CDR2 is YNFKEQ. Deletions cut 6 bases from V and 1 base from J, with 3 bases between. The length of the CDR3 is 11 residues. The CDR3 DNA follows: TGTGCCAGCAGAAAGAACACTGAAGCTTTCTTT. This sequence encodes CASRKNTEAFF.

The V and J genes are TRBV9 and TRBJ1-3; TRBD1 is a possible D gene (5 bases). Between the trimmed V and J ends, which lost 2 bases and 0 bases, there was a span of 12 bases. Germline V gene data show CDR1 as SGDLS and CDR2 as YYNGEE. The CDR3 runs 16 residues. In DNA form, the CDR3 reads TGTGCCAGCAGCGTGGGGCACGGGAGCTCTGGAAACACCATATATTTT. Translating it yields CASSVGHGSSGNTIYF.

This chain joins TRBV29-1 and TRBJ1-2; TRBD1 matches at 7 bases. Germline V gene data show CDR1 as SQVTM and CDR2 as ANQGSEA. With 6 bases clipped from V and 8 bases from J, the junction kept 6 bases outside the gene matches. The CDR3 loop spans 11 amino acids. CDR3 loop: CSVHRGQGYTF. The CDR3 DNA is TGCAGCGTACACAGGGGACAAGGCTACACCTTC.

This sequence joins TRBV28 and TRBJ1-5; tentative D call: TRBD1 (5 bases). Germline CDR1 is MDHEN and CDR2 is SYDVKM. Trimming removed 4 bases at V and 3 bases at J, with 10 bases between. The CDR3 covers 14 residues. The CDR3: CASSWGISNQPQHF. The CDR3 nucleotides are TGTGCCAGCAGTTGGGGCATCTCCAATCAGCCCCAGCATTTT.

This rearrangement joins TRBV4-2 to TRBJ2-7, with D uncertain. The V end lost 1 base, the J end lost 1 base, and 5 bases lay between the germline ends. This CDR3 is 13 amino acids long. Per the germline V gene, CDR1 is LGHNA and CDR2 is YNFKEQ. The CDR3 protein is CASSQAQSYEQYF. DNA for the CDR3: TGTGCCAGCAGCCAAGCACAGTCCTACGAGCAGTACTTC.

This clone was recorded only once. The J gene is TRBJ1-2, the V gene TRBV28, with D perhaps matching TRBD1 (5 bases). The CDR3 extends over 11 amino acids. Germline values: CDR1 MDHEN, CDR2 SYDVKM. Trimming stripped 8 bases from V and 6 bases from J, with 10 bases between. CDR3 DNA: TGTGCCAGCTGGGGGGAAGATGGCTACACCTTC. This sequence encodes CASWGEDGYTF.

The DNA of the CDR3 is TGTGCCAGCAGCCCTTGGACGGGAAACACCGGGGAGCTGTTTTTT. Its protein is CASSPWTGNTGELFF. This chain joins TRBV14 and TRBJ2-2, with D possibly matching TRBD2 (5 bases). V gave up 4 bases and J gave up 2 bases, with 11 bases separating them. This CDR3 spans 15 amino acids. The V gene's germline CDR1 is SGHDN and CDR2 FVKESK.

The chain joins TRBV28 to TRBJ2-3; the match to TRBD2 covers 10 bases. Losses at the gene ends were 3 bases for V and 13 bases for J; bases not matched to a gene: 4. Per the germline V gene, CDR1 is MDHEN and CDR2 is SYDVKM. The CDR3 has 12 residues. CDR3 DNA: TGTGCCAGCAGTTTCGGACTAGCGGATAAGTATTTT. Translated: CASSFGLADKYF.

The genes are TRBV2 and TRBJ1-3, with 7 bases matching TRBD1. Germline trimming cut 7 bases from V and 3 bases from J; bases unmatched to any gene: 9. Per the germline V gene, CDR1 is SNHLY and CDR2 is FYNNEI. The CDR3 covers 15 residues. The CDR3 is CASTFTGVVGNTIYF. The DNA of the CDR3 is TGTGCCAGCACTTTCACAGGGGTAGTTGGAAACACCATATATTTT.

The CDR3 loop reads CASSYSDRANNEQFF. CDR3 nucleotide sequence: TGTGCCAGCAGTTACTCTGACAGGGCCAACAATGAGCAGTTCTTC. The chain is built from TRBV6-5 and TRBJ2-1; 7 nucleotides align to TRBD1. The CDR3 totals 15 residues. The junction had 4 bases not matched to a gene; V was cut back by 0 bases and J by 5 bases. Germline V lookup: CDR1 MNHEY, CDR2 SVGAGI.

The CDR3 sequence: CASSEGGPYNEQFF. The DNA for the CDR3 is TGTGCCAGCAGCGAAGGGGGACCCTACAATGAGCAGTTCTTC. This rearrangement joins TRBV6-4 to TRBJ2-1; the D gene is possibly TRBD1 (6 bases). Trimming shortened V by 6 bases and J by 2 bases, and 11 bases separated the two germline ends. The CDR3 has 14 residues. The germline gives CDR1 MRHNA, CDR2 SNTAGT.